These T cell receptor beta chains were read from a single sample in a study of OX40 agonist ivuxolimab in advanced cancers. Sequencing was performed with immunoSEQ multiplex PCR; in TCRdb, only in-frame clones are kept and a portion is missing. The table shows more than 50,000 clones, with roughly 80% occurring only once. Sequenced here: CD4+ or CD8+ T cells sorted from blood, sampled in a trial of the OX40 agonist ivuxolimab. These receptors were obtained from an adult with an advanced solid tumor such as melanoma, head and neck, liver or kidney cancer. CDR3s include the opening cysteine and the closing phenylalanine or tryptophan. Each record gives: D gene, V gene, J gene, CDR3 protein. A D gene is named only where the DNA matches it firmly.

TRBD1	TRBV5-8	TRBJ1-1	CASALKGALNTEAFF
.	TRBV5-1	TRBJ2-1	CASTYGQGEQFF
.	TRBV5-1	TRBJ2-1	CASSLSPGTRNEQFF
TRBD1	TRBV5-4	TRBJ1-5	CASSRDRDQPQHF
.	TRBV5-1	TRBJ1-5	CASSLDFGENQPQHF
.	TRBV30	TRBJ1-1	CACATDYTEAFF
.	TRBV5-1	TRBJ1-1	CAGSLGHLNTEAFF
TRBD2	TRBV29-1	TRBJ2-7	CSVIAGGPYEQYF
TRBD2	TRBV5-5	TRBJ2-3	CASSWRAGGDTQYF
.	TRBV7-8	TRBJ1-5	CASSLVGGGQPQHF
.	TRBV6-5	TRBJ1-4	CASTRQPNEKLFF
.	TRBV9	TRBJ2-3	CASSVAGGATDTQYF
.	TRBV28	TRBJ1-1	CASSLVRTEAFF
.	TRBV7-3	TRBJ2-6	CASSLRGEAGANVLTF
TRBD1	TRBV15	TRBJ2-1	CATSRGTGGPLNEQFF
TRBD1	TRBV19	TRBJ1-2	CASSRGQGEYGYTF
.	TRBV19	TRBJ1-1	CASNSPGVDTEAFF
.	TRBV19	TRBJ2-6	CASILSSGANVLTF
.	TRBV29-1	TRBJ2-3	CSVFASSTDTQYF
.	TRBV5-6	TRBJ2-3	CASSFYSTDTQYF
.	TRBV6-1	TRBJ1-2	CASSAPGRDAYGYTF
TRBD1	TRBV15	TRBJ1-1	CATSRRGRGGNTEAFF
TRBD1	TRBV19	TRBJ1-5	CASSEQGAAGNQPQHF
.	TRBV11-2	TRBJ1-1	CASSRRQRNTEAFF
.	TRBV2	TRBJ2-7	CASSDGLYEQYF
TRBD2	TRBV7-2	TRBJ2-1	CASSSLDREGEQFF
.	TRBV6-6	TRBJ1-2	CASSLGGDYGYTF
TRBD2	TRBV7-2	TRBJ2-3	CASSLYRSGGRAGTDTQYF
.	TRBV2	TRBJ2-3	CASLFGLASADTQYF
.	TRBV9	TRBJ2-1	CASSVVWGSYNEQFF
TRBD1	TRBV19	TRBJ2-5	CASSRGQGGETQYF
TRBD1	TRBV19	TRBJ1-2	CASAPGQGALYGYTF
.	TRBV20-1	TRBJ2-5	CSASKETQYF
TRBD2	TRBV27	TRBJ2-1	CASSHSGSSYNEQFF
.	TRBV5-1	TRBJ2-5	CASSGGTSKETQYF
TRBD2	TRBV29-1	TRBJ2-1	CSGTGTSGYNEQFF
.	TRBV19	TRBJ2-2	CASREGNTNTGELFF
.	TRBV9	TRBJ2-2	CASSVGPGRPGELFF
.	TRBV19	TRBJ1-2	CASSISSDGYTF
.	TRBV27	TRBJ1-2	CATRGRGPFGGYTF
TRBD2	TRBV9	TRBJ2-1	CASSVDLLAGDNEQFF
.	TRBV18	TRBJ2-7	CASSPNYEQYF
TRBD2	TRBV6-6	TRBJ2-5	CASKGRASGRIETQYF